The 29 T cell receptor beta chains reported below all come from one sample, sequenced in a study of cytomegalovirus exposure and HLA in healthy donors. It was with 60 Vbeta and 13 Jbeta primers that the PCR ran. Profiled with immunoSEQ multiplex PCR; TCRdb holds only in-frame clones, not every one. This table has 150,000 to 200,000 clones, roughly 80% appearing once. Sequencing was done on a sample of PBMCs. Receptors were obtained from a woman aged 18-35 years in good health and CMV-seronegative.

The J gene is TRBJ2-7, the V gene TRBV27, with no clear D. The CDR3 length is 13 residues. V shed 4 bases and J shed 5 bases, with 12 bases lying between them. Germline lookup yields CDR1 MNHEY and CDR2 SMNVEV (reference sequence). This CDR3 is CASSSTPGHEQYV. The CDR3 DNA sequence: TGTGCCAGCAGTTCTACCCCTGGGCACGAGCAGTACGTC.

The chain has TRBV29-1 and TRBJ2-2, with 12 nucleotides matching TRBD2. The CDR3 has 16 amino acids. Germline assignment: CDR1 SQVTM and CDR2 ANQGSEA. Unmatched junction bases numbered 4, after V lost 3 bases and J lost 2 bases. CDR3: CSVDFGLAGNTGELFF. The CDR3 DNA sequence: TGCAGCGTTGATTTTGGACTAGCGGGAAACACCGGGGAGCTGTTTTTT.

CDR3 DNA sequence: TGTGCCAGCAGTTATACTCCCTTGGCAGGGGGCCAGGAGACCCAGTACTTC. Its translation is CASSYTPLAGGQETQYF. The chain is built from TRBV28 and TRBJ2-5, with 8 bases fitting TRBD1. Looked up from germline, CDR1 is MDHEN and CDR2 is SYDVKM. The CDR3 has 17 residues. J lost 5 bases, V lost 4 bases, and 15 bases had no gene match.

The chain uses TRBV11-3 and TRBJ2-2; 9 nucleotides agree with TRBD2. This CDR3 is 16 amino acids long. Trimming cost V 4 bases and J 7 bases; bases outside gene matches: 10. Per the germline V gene, CDR1 is SGHNT and CDR2 is YENEEA. The CDR3 loop is CASSSRAGGPLGELFF. CDR3 nucleotide sequence: TGTGCCAGCAGCTCCCGGGCGGGAGGGCCGCTCGGGGAGCTGTTTTTT.

The chain has TRBV11-2 and TRBJ2-3; 8 nucleotides agree with TRBD2. With 3 bases clipped from V and 4 bases from J, the junction kept 6 bases outside the gene matches. Germline-derived CDR1 and CDR2 are SGHAT and FQNNGV. The CDR3 runs to 15 residues. DNA for the CDR3: TGTGCCAGCAGCTTGGGACTAGTCTTCCCAGATACGCAGTATTTT. The encoded protein is CASSLGLVFPDTQYF.

The chain carries TRBV29-1 and TRBJ1-1; D unclear. The CDR3 extends over 13 amino acids. V was shortened by 3 bases and J by 0 bases, with 8 bases between the two germline ends. From germline, CDR1 is SQVTM and CDR2 ANQGSEA. CDR3 nucleotide sequence: TGCAGCGTTGACCCCGGTTTGAACACTGAAGCTTTCTTT. Translating it yields CSVDPGLNTEAFF.

The V and J genes are TRBV11-3 and TRBJ2-3; D is undetermined. CDR1 SGHNT and CDR2 YENEEA come from the germline V gene. The CDR3 totals 14 residues. V lost 1 base and J lost 1, with 6 bases in between. CDR3 bases: TGTGCCAGCAGCTTAGCCCCCGGCACAGATACGCAGTATTTT. The encoded protein is CASSLAPGTDTQYF. Full variable domain (outside the CDR3, taken from reference TRBV11-3 and TRBJ2-3): EAGVVQSPRYKIIEKKQPVAFWCNPISGHNTLYWYLQNLGQGPELLIRYENEEAVDDSQLPKDRFSAERLKGVDSTLKIQPAELGDSAVYLCASSLAPGTDTQYFGPGTRLTVL.

V usage is TRBV6-6 and J usage is TRBJ1-5; D is unclear. Per germline, CDR1 MNHNY and CDR2 SVGAGI (reference sequence). CDR3 length: 13 amino acids. V was cut by 2 bases and J by 6 bases, with 8 bases left in between. The CDR3 reads CASSYEGSQPQHF. The CDR3 DNA reads as TGTGCCAGCAGTTACGAAGGGAGTCAGCCCCAGCATTTT.

The rearrangement uses TRBV7-6 and TRBJ1-2, with 8 bases matching TRBD1. This CDR3 has 14 residues. V dropped 5 bases and J dropped 8; count of bases not matched to a gene: 10. Germline V CDR1 and CDR2: SGHVS, FNYEAQ. CDR3 bases: TGTGCCAGCAGCGCCGGGACAGGAGGGAAGGGCTACACCTTC. This gives the protein CASSAGTGGKGYTF.

This chain connects TRBV7-9 to TRBJ2-5; TRBD2 agrees at 8 bases. The CDR3 covers 14 residues. Germline CDR1 is SEHNR and CDR2 is FQNEAQ (reference sequence). V dropped 2 bases and J dropped 1; count of bases not matched to a gene: 0. The DNA of the CDR3 is TGTGCCAGCAGCTTACTAGCGGGCCAAGAGACCCAGTACTTC. Its protein product is CASSLLAGQETQYF.

This clone was picked up a small number of times. This chain joins TRBV5-1 and TRBJ2-7; a possible D gene is TRBD1 (5 bases). Deletions cut 6 bases from V and 3 bases from J, with 13 bases between. This CDR3 region has 13 residues. Germline values: CDR1 SGHRS, CDR2 YFSETQ. The CDR3 sequence: CASNTGADYEQYF. The CDR3 DNA follows: TGCGCCAGCAATACAGGAGCCGACTACGAGCAGTACTTC.

This chain uses TRBV19 with TRBJ2-1; 9 bases agree with TRBD2. This CDR3 has 15 amino acids. V was pared by 3 bases and J by 3 bases, with 3 bases of the junction left unmatched. Germline V gene lookup returns CDR1 LNHDA and CDR2 SQIVND (reference sequence). Written as DNA, the CDR3 is TGTGCCAGTAGTATTCAGCGGGAGGTCTACAATGAGCAGTTCTTC. Protein product: CASSIQREVYNEQFF.

The sample holds one count of this clone. The chain joins TRBV19 to TRBJ1-2, with TRBD1 matching 8 bases. Germline lookup yields CDR1 LNHDA and CDR2 SQIVND (reference sequence). V dropped 3 bases and J dropped 0; count of bases not matched to a gene: 12. The CDR3 loop spans 18 amino acids. The DNA for the CDR3 is TGTGCCAGTAGTATCTATGGGACAGGTCGCCTACCTAACTATGGCTACACCTTC. Translated, it gives CASSIYGTGRLPNYGYTF.

J is TRBJ1-4 and V is TRBV5-1; 8 bases are shared with TRBD1. The CDR3 extends over 18 amino acids. V lost 0 bases, J lost 7 bases, and 14 bases stayed unmatched. Germline lookup yields CDR1 SGHRS and CDR2 YFSETQ. CDR3 residues: CASSLVGLAGGLVEKLFF. CDR3 sequence (DNA): TGCGCCAGCAGCTTGGTGGGTCTGGCAGGGGGCTTGGTTGAAAAACTGTTTTTT.

The chain joins TRBV13 to TRBJ2-3; 13 bases are a match to TRBD2. V was pared by 6 bases and J by 5 bases, with 14 bases of the junction left unmatched. The CDR3 has 18 residues. Germline CDR1 is PRHDT and CDR2 is FYEKMQ (reference sequence). The CDR3 region is CASSLPGLAGSSGDTQYF. For the CDR3, the DNA is TGTGCCAGCAGTCTCCCGGGACTAGCGGGGTCCTCAGGAGATACGCAGTATTTT.

The chain combines TRBV7-6 with TRBJ2-1, with no clear D. V lost 5 bases and J lost 4, with 9 bases in between. The CDR3 covers 13 residues. CDR1 and CDR2 from the germline V gene are SGHVS and FNYEAQ. This CDR3 reads CASSRNTYNEQFF. DNA of the CDR3: TGTGCCAGCAGCCGAAACACGTACAATGAGCAGTTCTTC.

Only one count was recorded for this clone. The chain joins TRBV28 to TRBJ2-1, with a weak D call TRBD2 (5 bases). V was pared by 7 bases and J by 3 bases, with 16 bases between. The CDR3 has 15 residues. Germline CDR1 and CDR2: MDHEN and SYDVKM. The CDR3 loop is CASTPAREGYNEQFF. CDR3 coding DNA: TGTGCCAGCACCCCAGCTCGGGAAGGCTACAATGAGCAGTTCTTC.

The chain joins TRBV27 to TRBJ1-5; no clear D gene. Trimming removed 5 bases from V and 0 bases from J, with 8 bases in between. CDR3 length equals 14 residues. Germline values: CDR1 MNHEY, CDR2 SMNVEV (reference sequence). CDR3 residues: CASSQQYSNQPQHF. The CDR3 nucleotides read TGTGCCAGCAGTCAACAATATAGCAATCAGCCCCAGCATTTT.

The V gene is TRBV6-5, the J gene TRBJ1-2; 7 positions agree with TRBD1. Per the germline V gene, CDR1 is MNHEY and CDR2 is SVGAGI. This CDR3 is 16 amino acids long. V shed 0 bases and J 2 bases; nucleotides not matched to a gene: 6. The CDR3 region has the DNA TGTGCCAGCAGTTACTCAAAGGGACAGCTGAACTATGGCTACACCTTC. Its translation: CASSYSKGQLNYGYTF.

The chain recombines TRBV19 with TRBJ2-7, with D perhaps TRBD2 (6 bases). CDR1 and CDR2 (germline): LNHDA, SQIVND (reference sequence). The ends were cut back, 6 bases at V and 1 base at J, with 10 bases in the middle. The CDR3 spans 13 residues. CDR3 sequence: CASSGSDSYEQYF. The DNA of the CDR3 is TGTGCCAGTAGCGGGAGCGATTCCTACGAGCAGTACTTC.

This clone was seen a single time. The chain is built from TRBV14 and TRBJ1-1; 10 bases are a match to TRBD1. Germline V gene data show CDR1 as SGHDN and CDR2 as FVKESK. The CDR3 is 16 residues long. J lost 6 bases, V lost 6 bases, and 13 bases had no gene match. The DNA for the CDR3 is TGTGCCAGCAGTCCCGGGACAGGGGAAAAGCGCCCTGAAGCTTTCTTT. Amino acid sequence: CASSPGTGEKRPEAFF. The full variable domain, with the rest looked up from reference TRBV14 and TRBJ1-1, is EAGVTQFPSHSVIEKGQTVTLRCDPISGHDNLYWYRRVMGKEIKFLLHFVKESKQDESGMPNNRFLAERTGGTYSTLKVQPAELEDSGVYFCASSPGTGEKRPEAFFGQGTRLTVV.

V and J are TRBV4-2 and TRBJ2-1, with D maybe TRBD2 (6 bases). The CDR3 has 16 residues. V lost 1 base, J lost 6 bases, and 16 bases lay in between. From germline, CDR1 is LGHNA and CDR2 YNFKEQ. CDR3 region: CASSQARDLPLNEQFF. DNA for the CDR3: TGTGCCAGCAGCCAAGCGCGGGACTTACCCCTCAATGAGCAGTTCTTC.

The genes are TRBV30 and TRBJ1-2; 8 nucleotides agree with TRBD1. Germline trimming cut 8 bases from V and 4 bases from J; bases unmatched to any gene: 6. Germline V CDR1 and CDR2: GTSNPN, SVGIG (reference sequence). The CDR3 runs 12 residues. The CDR3 loop is CAHRTGTYGYTF. CDR3 bases: TGTGCCCACCGGACAGGGACCTATGGCTACACCTTC.

The V call is TRBV2, the J call TRBJ2-2; 7 nucleotides align to TRBD2. The trim removed 2 bases at V and 8 bases at J, leaving 32 bases unmatched. Looked up from germline, CDR1 is SNHLY and CDR2 is FYNNEI. The CDR3 covers 23 residues. CDR3 region: CASSEINGPVARAGDLYQGELFF. The DNA for the CDR3 is TGTGCCAGCAGTGAAATAAACGGGCCAGTTGCCAGGGCGGGAGACCTATATCAGGGGGAGCTGTTTTTT.

The chain is built from TRBV27 and TRBJ2-1; the match to TRBD2 covers 11 bases. CDR1 and CDR2 (germline): MNHEY, SMNVEV (reference sequence). This CDR3 contains 17 residues. Trimming at V came to 5 bases and at J to 1 base, leaving 7 bases not matched to a gene. The CDR3 DNA follows: TGTGCCAGCAGTCCCAGGACTAGCGGGCGGTCCTACAATGAGCAGTTCTTC. This gives the protein CASSPRTSGRSYNEQFF.

The chain combines TRBV19 with TRBJ1-5, with 9 bases that match TRBD1. There are 17 residues in the CDR3. Germline CDR1 reads LNHDA; CDR2 reads SQIVND (reference sequence). V dropped 5 bases and J dropped 5; count of bases not matched to a gene: 13. CDR3 DNA: TGTGCCAGTAGTGCGTCGACAGGGGGGGTTAGGGATCAGCCCCAGCATTTT. It translates to CASSASTGGVRDQPQHF. Together with reference TRBV19 and TRBJ1-5, the CDR3 gives the full variable domain: DGGITQSPKYLFRKEGQNVTLSCEQNLNHDAMYWYRQDPGQGLRLIYYSQIVNDFQKGDIAEGYSVSREKKESFPLTVTSAQKNPTAFYLCASSASTGGVRDQPQHFGDGTRLSIL.

This clone appeared a few times. The rearrangement uses TRBV6-5 and TRBJ1-4; D is unclear. Trimming shortened V by 0 bases and J by 7 bases, and 12 bases separated the two germline ends. The CDR3 sequence is 15 residues long. Germline values: CDR1 MNHEY, CDR2 SVGAGI. CDR3: CASSYSTPRSEKLFF. CDR3 DNA: TGTGCCAGCAGTTACTCGACCCCGAGGAGTGAAAAACTGTTTTTT.

The genes are TRBV5-3 and TRBJ2-3; 14 bases agree with TRBD2. TRBV5-3 is an open reading frame whose function is uncertain. This CDR3 comprises 18 residues. The trim removed 4 bases at V and 6 bases at J, leaving 13 bases unmatched. The CDR3 bases are TGTGCCAGAAGCCAGGAATGGGGACTAGCGGGAGAGAGGGATACGCAGTATTTT. Residues: CARSQEWGLAGERDTQYF.

The J gene is TRBJ2-5, the V gene TRBV7-2; 13 bases align to TRBD2. This CDR3 contains 15 residues. V shed 5 bases and J 11 bases; nucleotides not matched to a gene: 11. CDR1 and CDR2 (germline): SGHTA, FQGNSA. The CDR3 bases are TGTGCCAGCAGCACCGAACTAGCGGGAGGGCCAGGGCAGTACTTC. Its translation: CASSTELAGGPGQYF. Variable domain in full (rest from reference TRBV7-2 and TRBJ2-5): GAGVSQSPSNKVTEKGKDVELRCDPISGHTALYWYRQSLGQGLEFLIYFQGNSAPDKSGLPSDRFSAERTGGSVSTLTIQRTQQEDSAVYLCASSTELAGGPGQYFGPGTRLLVL.